This T cell receptor beta chain was recorded in a study of CD8+ T cells in alopecia areata. Reverse transcribed after extraction, RNA yielded cDNA as the sequencing template. Some clones are missing from TCRdb's copy, which holds only in-frame ones; the method was immunoSEQ multiplex PCR. This sample has about 300,000 clones, with more than 45% found just once. The treatment is: oral pan-JAK inhibitor, 5-10 mg twice daily. Sequencing used CD4+ T cells sorted from blood, obtained at week 24, from a patient treated with tofacitinib. This TCR came from a human donor with alopecia areata.

The CDR3 spells CAWGQGAKNIQYF. The CDR3 coding sequence is TGTGCCTGGGGGCAGGGCGCCAAAAACATTCAGTACTTC. The chain carries TRBV30 and TRBJ2-4; maybe TRBD1 (5 bases). Deletions cut 5 bases from V and 1 base from J, with 9 bases between. From germline, CDR1 is GTSNPN and CDR2 SVGIG (reference sequence). The CDR3 runs 13 residues.